The T cell receptor (beta chain) under discussion was sequenced for a study of shared clonotypes between healthy human individuals. Background on the study: Donor composition was a couple of women and a few men, aged 18 to 49.

Whole-study results and caveats: What limited the represented genetic and exposure-history diversity was the small number of donors. The sampled material consisted only of blood, and tissue repertoires are likely to differ.

This clone has just one count. Its specificity is not known. Data came from immunoSEQ multiplex PCR; TCRdb stores just in-frame clones and leaves some out. The table has hundreds of thousands of clones, about 85% seen once; the top ten hold roughly 13%. The sequenced material came from PBMCs. The sequence derives from a woman between 35 and 50 years old in good health. Some clones in this sample may be carry-over from other donors' samples.

CDR3 region: CASRSGANVLTF. DNA for the CDR3: TGTGCCAGCAGGTCCGGGGCCAACGTCCTGACTTTC. The chain combines TRBV6-1 with TRBJ2-6, with D hard to call. This CDR3 region has 12 residues. Trimming left V 6 bases short and J 4 bases short, with 4 bases between. Germline CDR1 MNHNS, CDR2 SASEGT.